This T cell receptor (beta chain) was identified during a study of Graves' ophthalmopathy and Graves' hyperthyroidism. Whole-study findings and limits: Blood also held most thyroid clonotypes expanded above 0.001 frequency.

This clonotype was seen ten or more times. What it binds is not known. This CDR3 region has 15 residues. V shed 3 bases, J shed 9 bases, and the junction held 10 bases outside the gene matches. From germline, CDR1 is SGHTA and CDR2 FQGTGA. The study enrolled ophthalmopathy donors with moderate-to-severe activity, CAS ≥3, NOSPECS ≥4 and duration under 3 months. It was on clinical symptoms, serum thyroxine, TRAb, thyroid ultrasound and orbital computed tomography that diagnosis relied. Researchers took RNA transcripts and amplified TCR beta CDR3 regions from them. HTBI primers served in a first-round RT-PCR, which a second-round multiplex PCR followed. MiXCR was run by TCRdb on the multiplex PCR reads, yielding one entry per CDR3 protein. Counted here are 600,000 to 950,000 distinct CDR3 sequences, roughly 40% occurring once; the ten biggest clones make up 44%.

The receptor's source is an adult man with Graves' ophthalmopathy. The source material was peripheral blood. The chain employs TRBV7-3 and TRBJ2-1, with 8 positions matching TRBD1. The CDR3 DNA reads as TGTGCCAGCAGCTTGAGTAAAAGTACAGGGGGTGAGCAGTTCTTC. The encoded protein is CASSLSKSTGGEQFF.